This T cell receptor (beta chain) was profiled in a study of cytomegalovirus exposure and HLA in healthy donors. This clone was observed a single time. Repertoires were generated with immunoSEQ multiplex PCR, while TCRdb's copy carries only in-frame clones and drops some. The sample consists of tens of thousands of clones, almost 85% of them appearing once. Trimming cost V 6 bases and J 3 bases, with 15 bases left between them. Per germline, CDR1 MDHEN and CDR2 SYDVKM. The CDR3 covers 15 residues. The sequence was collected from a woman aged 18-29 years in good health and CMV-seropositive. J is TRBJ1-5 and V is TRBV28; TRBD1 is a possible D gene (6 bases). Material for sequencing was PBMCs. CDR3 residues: CASSQLQGPNQPQHF. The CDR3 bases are TGTGCCAGCAGCCAACTACAGGGCCCCAATCAGCCCCAGCATTTT.